This passage covers 17 T cell receptor beta chains from one sample sequenced in a study of blood T cell repertoires in COVID-19. Profiled with immunoSEQ multiplex PCR; TCRdb holds only in-frame clones, not every one. The sample shows approximately 100,000 clones, about 85% of them seen only once. Sequencing input: peripheral blood. The source of these receptors is a man in his 70s with acute or convalescent COVID-19.

V usage is TRBV2 and J usage is TRBJ2-3; D is possibly TRBD2 (6 bases). The CDR3 length is 15 residues. V gave up 6 bases and J gave up 2 bases, with 15 bases separating them. Germline lookup yields CDR1 SNHLY and CDR2 FYNNEI. CDR3 protein: CASRPLGLDTDTQYF. Written as DNA, the CDR3 is TGTGCCAGCAGGCCCCTGGGACTCGACACAGATACGCAGTATTTT.

V and J are TRBV7-9 and TRBJ1-6; the match to TRBD1 covers 7 bases. The trim removed 1 base at V and 6 bases at J, leaving 3 bases unmatched. The CDR3 spans 15 residues. CDR1 SEHNR and CDR2 FQNEAQ come from the germline V gene (reference sequence). The CDR3 bases are TGTGCCAGCAGCTTAGACAGGGGTGGTAATTCACCCCTCCACTTT. This translates into CASSLDRGGNSPLHF.

V and J are TRBV5-1 and TRBJ1-6; tentative D call: TRBD1 (5 bases). The V and J ends lost 2 bases and 7 bases respectively, with 7 bases between them. The germline CDR1 and CDR2 sequences are SGHRS and YFSETQ. The CDR3 loop spans 13 amino acids. The CDR3 DNA follows: TGCGCCAGCAGCTTTGGGGGGAATTCACCCCTCCACTTT. It is translated as CASSFGGNSPLHF.

V usage is TRBV19 and J usage is TRBJ2-7; 11 bases are a match to TRBD2. The CDR3 has 15 residues. Germline V gene data show CDR1 as LNHDA and CDR2 as SQIVND (reference sequence). Germline trimming cut 6 bases from V and 4 bases from J; bases unmatched to any gene: 8. The CDR3 region is CASSPSGGNLYEQYV. DNA of the CDR3: TGTGCCAGTAGCCCTAGCGGGGGGAACCTTTACGAGCAGTACGTC.

The chain is built from TRBV5-5 and TRBJ2-1; D not resolved. Trimming removed 7 bases at V and 0 bases at J, with 17 bases between. The CDR3 extends over 16 amino acids. The germline V gene encodes CDR1 SGHKS and CDR2 YYEKEE (reference sequence). The CDR3 sequence: CASGDSSFSSYNEQFF. As DNA, the CDR3 is TGTGCCAGCGGAGACTCCTCGTTCAGCTCCTACAATGAGCAGTTCTTC.

This CDR3 reads CASSLIADTQYF. The CDR3 coding sequence is TGCGCCAGCAGCTTAATAGCCGATACGCAGTATTTT. The chain combines TRBV5-1 with TRBJ2-3; D call uncertain. V was cut by 2 bases and J by 6 bases, with 7 bases left in between. Germline loops: CDR1 SGHRS, CDR2 YFSETQ. There are 12 residues in the CDR3.

The V call is TRBV5-6, the J call TRBJ2-1; 12 nucleotides line up with TRBD2. V shed 1 base, J shed 8 bases, and the junction held 4 bases outside the gene matches. Germline V CDR1 and CDR2: SGHDT, YYEEEE. This CDR3 contains 15 residues. CDR3: CASSLLAGGPDEQFF. The CDR3 bases are TGTGCCAGCAGCTTGCTAGCGGGGGGGCCGGATGAGCAGTTCTTC.

V gene TRBV19 combines with J gene TRBJ2-7, with D possibly TRBD2 on 6 matching bases. The CDR3 spans 15 residues. Germline-derived CDR1 and CDR2 are LNHDA and SQIVND (reference sequence). The V and J ends lost 6 bases and 6 bases respectively, with 21 bases between them. CDR3 coding DNA: TGTGCCAGTAGCACCCTCGGGGGAGCTGCCTCCGAGCAGTACTTC. Translating gives CASSTLGGAASEQYF.

The chain uses TRBV28 and TRBJ2-1, with D possibly being TRBD2 (6 bases). The CDR3 has 15 amino acids. Germline CDR1 and CDR2: MDHEN and SYDVKM. Deletions cut 3 bases from V and 10 bases from J, with 19 bases between. Written as DNA, the CDR3 is TGTGCCAGCAGTTTCACCGGGACTTCTCGAGTCGAGCAGTTCTTC. Residues: CASSFTGTSRVEQFF. The variable domain in full, with the rest retrieved from reference TRBV28 and TRBJ2-1, is DVKVTQSSRYLVKRTGEKVFLECVQDMDHENMFWYRQDPGLGLRLIYFSYDVKMKEKGDIPEGYSVSREKKERFSLILESASTNQTSMYLCASSFTGTSRVEQFFGPGTRLTVL.

This clone showed up just a few times. The gene calls are TRBV9 and TRBJ2-3, with D possibly TRBD1 on 5 matching bases. The CDR3 has 14 residues. Trimming removed 3 bases from V and 2 bases from J, with 10 bases in between. Germline CDR1 is SGDLS and CDR2 is YYNGEE. The CDR3 loop reads CASSEGRNTDTQYF. The CDR3 bases are TGTGCCAGCAGCGAGGGGCGGAACACAGATACGCAGTATTTT.

This chain uses TRBV5-6 with TRBJ2-1; the D gene is possibly TRBD2 (5 bases). V was cut by 3 bases and J by 0 bases, with 13 bases left in between. The CDR3 is made up of 16 amino acids. Germline lookup yields CDR1 SGHDT and CDR2 YYEEEE. The CDR3 sequence: CASSSLQRSSYNEQFF. CDR3 DNA sequence: TGTGCCAGCAGCTCACTCCAGCGGAGCTCCTACAATGAGCAGTTCTTC.

This clone showed up just once. The V gene is TRBV4-1, the J gene TRBJ1-1; D remains ambiguous. The CDR3 covers 13 residues. CDR1 MGHRA and CDR2 YSYEKL come from the germline V gene. Trimming took off 6 bases at V and 3 bases at J, with 11 bases between the two ends. The chain's CDR3 is CASRFQVDTEAFF. CDR3 nucleotides: TGCGCCAGCAGGTTCCAGGTAGACACTGAAGCTTTCTTT.

CDR3 nucleotide sequence: TGTGCCACCAGTGACCCCCCAGGGACAGGGAACACCGGGGAGCTGTTTTTT. It encodes CATSDPPGTGNTGELFF. This chain connects TRBV24-1 to TRBJ2-2, with 8 bases that match TRBD1. This CDR3 comprises 17 residues. Germline assignment: CDR1 KGHDR and CDR2 SFDVKD. V dropped 4 bases and J dropped 1; count of bases not matched to a gene: 7.

This chain links TRBV7-6 with TRBJ2-3, with TRBD2 matching 12 bases. After removal of 1 base from V and 4 bases from J, the junction contained 0 bases not matched to a gene. The CDR3 length is 15 residues. CDR1 and CDR2 from the germline V gene are SGHVS and FNYEAQ. The CDR3 DNA sequence: TGTGCCAGCAGCTTAGGGACTAGCGGGGCAGATACGCAGTATTTT. Its protein product is CASSLGTSGADTQYF.

The chain joins TRBV6-5 to TRBJ1-2; possible D gene TRBD1, 6 bases. Germline values: CDR1 MNHEY, CDR2 SVGAGI. The CDR3 sequence is 14 residues long. Trimming cost V 5 bases and J 0 bases, with 10 bases left between them. CDR3 bases: TGTGCCAGCAGTCTTGGACAGCCTAACTATGGCTACACCTTC. Amino acids: CASSLGQPNYGYTF.

The V and J genes are TRBV7-7 and TRBJ2-6, with TRBD2 as a possible D gene (5 bases). The CDR3 is 15 amino acids. Trimming removed 5 bases from V and 2 bases from J, with 10 bases in between. Germline CDR1 reads SSHAT; CDR2 reads FNYEAQ (reference sequence). This CDR3 reads CASSPRGAGANVLTF. The CDR3 nucleotides are TGTGCCAGCAGCCCCCGGGGTGCTGGGGCCAACGTCCTGACTTTC.

The chain combines TRBV5-6 with TRBJ2-2, with a weak D call TRBD1 (6 bases). CDR1 SGHDT and CDR2 YYEEEE come from the germline V gene. The CDR3 has 15 residues. Trimming shortened V by 6 bases and J by 1 base, and 13 bases separated the two germline ends. The CDR3 nucleotides read TGTGCCAGCAAATCCGGGACACTGAACACCGGGGAGCTGTTTTTT. Protein product: CASKSGTLNTGELFF.